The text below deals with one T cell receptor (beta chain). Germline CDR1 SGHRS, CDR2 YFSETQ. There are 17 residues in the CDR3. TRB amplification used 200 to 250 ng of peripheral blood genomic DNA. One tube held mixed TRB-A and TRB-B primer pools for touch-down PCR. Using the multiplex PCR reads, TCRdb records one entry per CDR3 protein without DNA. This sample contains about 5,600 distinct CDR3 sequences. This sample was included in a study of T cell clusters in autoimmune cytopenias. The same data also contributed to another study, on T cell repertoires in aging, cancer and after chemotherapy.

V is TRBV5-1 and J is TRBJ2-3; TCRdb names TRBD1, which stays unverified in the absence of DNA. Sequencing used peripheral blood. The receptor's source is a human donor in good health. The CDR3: CASSLAVGTRYTDTQYF.